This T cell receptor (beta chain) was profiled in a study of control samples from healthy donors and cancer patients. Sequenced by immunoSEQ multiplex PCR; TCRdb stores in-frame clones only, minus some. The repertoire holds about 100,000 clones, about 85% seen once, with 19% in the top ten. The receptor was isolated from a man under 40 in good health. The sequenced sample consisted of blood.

CDR3 DNA: TGTGCCACCAGTGATTTCGCCACAGGGGACCCCACAGATACGCAGTATTTT. Translated: CATSDFATGDPTDTQYF. The chain combines TRBV24-1 with TRBJ2-3, with 7 bases matching TRBD1. Unmatched junction bases numbered 8, after V lost 1 base and J lost 2 bases. The CDR3 is made up of 17 amino acids. CDR1 is KGHDR, CDR2 SFDVKD, per germline.